This is a list of T cell receptor beta chains from one sample in a study of blood T cell repertoires in COVID-19. TCRdb's copy holds only in-frame clones and misses some; the assay was immunoSEQ multiplex PCR. The profile covers under 200,000 clones, with roughly 81% appearing a single time and around 8% taken by the ten largest. Material for sequencing was peripheral blood. The receptors derive from a woman between 55 and 75 years old with COVID-19, enrolled during active disease. CDR3s include the opening cysteine and the closing phenylalanine or tryptophan. A D gene is named only where the DNA matches it firmly. Only part of the rows carry a size: once, few, many, or a class if the clone is expanded.

d_call	v_call	j_call	clone_size	cdr3_nt	cdr3_aa
NA	TRBV11-2	TRBJ1-6	NA	TGTGCCAGCAGCTTAACAGGGAGCGCCTATAATTCACCCCTCCACTTT	CASSLTGSAYNSPLHF
NA	TRBV12-5	TRBJ1-2	NA	TGTGCTAGTGGTTTGCCAGGACAGCTTTCGTATAACTATGGCTACACCTTC	CASGLPGQLSYNYGYTF
NA	TRBV19	TRBJ1-2	NA	TGTGCCAGTTCGGAGTCGGCCGGGTATGGCTACACCTTC	CASSESAGYGYTF
NA	TRBV19	TRBJ2-7	once	TGTGCCAGTCGTGGGAGCCCCTACGAGCAGTACTTC	CASRGSPYEQYF
NA	TRBV5-1	TRBJ1-1	NA	TGCGCCAGCAGCTCGAGATCGGTGAACACTGAAGCTTTCTTT	CASSSRSVNTEAFF
NA	TRBV30	TRBJ2-1	NA	TGTGCCTGGAGTGCGGGATACAATGAGCAGTTCTTC	CAWSAGYNEQFF
TRBD1	TRBV10-1	TRBJ1-3	NA	TGCGCCAGCAGTGAGGAGACAGGGGCCTCCTCTGGAAACACCATATATTTT	CASSEETGASSGNTIYF
TRBD1	TRBV10-3	TRBJ1-4	NA	TGTGCCATCAGTTGGACAGGCAATGAAAAACTGTTTTTT	CAISWTGNEKLFF
NA	TRBV27	TRBJ1-4	NA	TGTGCCAGCAGTTCCCAGACATCTAATGAAAAACTGTTTTTT	CASSSQTSNEKLFF
TRBD1	TRBV5-5	TRBJ1-4	once	TGTGCCAGCAGCGTATACCGGGACAGGGGGAGTGAAAAACTGTTTTTT	CASSVYRDRGSEKLFF
TRBD2	TRBV3-1/TRBV3-2	TRBJ2-1	NA	TGTGCCAGCAGCCAAGCGGGAGGGCTGCACAATGAGCAGTTCTTC	CASSQAGGLHNEQFF
TRBD1	TRBV5-1	TRBJ1-6	NA	TGCGCCAGCAGCAGAGACAGGGTTAATTCACCCCTCCACTTT	CASSRDRVNSPLHF
NA	TRBV7-6	TRBJ1-6	NA	TGTGCCAGCAGCTTCTCAACAGGGTCCTATTCACCCCTCCACTTT	CASSFSTGSYSPLHF
TRBD1	TRBV10-3	TRBJ2-1	NA	TGTGCCATCAGTCCGTGGCAGGGGGTTGAAAATGAGCAGTTCTTC	CAISPWQGVENEQFF
TRBD1	TRBV18	TRBJ1-6	NA	TGTGCCAGCTCCCGAGTTGTGACGAGGGACAGGTTGAATTCACCCCTCCACTTT	CASSRVVTRDRLNSPLHF
TRBD2	TRBV4-2	TRBJ2-3	NA	TGTGCCAGCAGCCAAGAAAGCGGGAGCTCAGATACGCAGTATTTT	CASSQESGSSDTQYF
NA	TRBV7-9	TRBJ2-5	NA	TGTGCCAGCAGCCCTCACCATGGGGCTACCTCCACGGGGACCCAGTACTTC	CASSPHHGATSTGTQYF
NA	TRBV6-2/TRBV6-3	TRBJ2-1	NA	TGTGCCAGCAGTCAGGACAACTACAATGAGCAGTTCTTC	CASSQDNYNEQFF
TRBD1	TRBV3-1/TRBV3-2	TRBJ1-3	NA	TGTGCCAGCACCAGAGGGGTTAAAGACAGGGTGGCTGGAAACACCATATATTTT	CASTRGVKDRVAGNTIYF
NA	TRBV5-1	TRBJ2-7	NA	TGCGCCAGCAGCTTGGCAGGCACTTCCTACGAGCAGTACTTC	CASSLAGTSYEQYF
NA	TRBV30	TRBJ1-2	NA	TGTGCCTGGAGTGTTGGTAATTTTGGCAGGCGGGCGGACTATGGCTACACCTTC	CAWSVGNFGRRADYGYTF
TRBD1	TRBV19	TRBJ2-3	once	TGTGCCAGTAGTATGGACAGGATGTCAGATACGCAGTATTTT	CASSMDRMSDTQYF
TRBD1	TRBV27	TRBJ1-4	NA	TGTGCCAGCAGGCGGGGACAGATAGATGAAAAACTGTTTTTT	CASRRGQIDEKLFF
TRBD2	TRBV11-2	TRBJ2-7	NA	TGTGCCAGCTTACTCCGGGGACTAGATAGGGAGCAGTACTTC	CASLLRGLDREQYF
TRBD1	TRBV14	TRBJ1-6	once	TGTGCCAGCAGCCAAGAGACAGGGCATAATTCACCCCTCCACTTT	CASSQETGHNSPLHF
NA	TRBV27	TRBJ1-1	NA	TGTGCCAGCAGTCCCAGGGGCCAGAGTTACACTGAAGCTTTCTTT	CASSPRGQSYTEAFF
NA	TRBV4-1	TRBJ1-1	NA	TGCGCCAGCAGCCTCAGGGAAGGTAACACTGAAGCTTTCTTT	CASSLREGNTEAFF
NA	TRBV5-1	TRBJ1-2	few	TGCGCCAGCAGCCCGGACAGCCACTATGGCTACACCTTC	CASSPDSHYGYTF
NA	TRBV5-1	TRBJ2-7	once	TGCGCCAGCAGCCCTCAGGGGCTATACTCCTACGAGCAGTACTTC	CASSPQGLYSYEQYF
TRBD1	TRBV2	TRBJ1-5	NA	TGTGCCAGCAGAGAGGGACAGGGGAGTCAGCCCCAGCATTTT	CASREGQGSQPQHF
TRBD1	TRBV5-1	TRBJ2-1	few	TGCGCCAGCAGCTTGCAGTGGACAGGGGCGGGCAATGAGCAGTTCTTC	CASSLQWTGAGNEQFF
TRBD1	TRBV6-5	TRBJ1-1	NA	TGTGCCAGCAGTTCGGACAGGACCTTTACTTTCTTT	CASSSDRTFTFF
NA	TRBV7-8	TRBJ2-5	few	TGTGCCAGCAGCCACCGACAGTCGAAGGAGACCCAGTACTTC	CASSHRQSKETQYF
NA	TRBV5-1	TRBJ1-6	NA	TGCGCCAGCAGCTTAGACAGTAGTTCACCCCTCCACTTT	CASSLDSSSPLHF
TRBD2	TRBV10-3	TRBJ2-3	NA	TGTGCCATCCGAATTGCCACTAGCGGGAGCCCAGATACGCAGTATTTT	CAIRIATSGSPDTQYF
NA	TRBV5-6	TRBJ1-1	NA	TGTGCCAGCAGCCGAACAGGATTGAACACTGAAGCTTTCTTT	CASSRTGLNTEAFF
NA	TRBV11-3	TRBJ2-3	once	TGTGCCAGCAGCTTAGGAGGCCCGGGAAAGGGAGATACGCAGTATTTT	CASSLGGPGKGDTQYF
NA	TRBV4-1	TRBJ1-2	NA	TGCGCCAGCAGCCAAGACCCGCGCCTTAACTATGGCTACACCTTC	CASSQDPRLNYGYTF
TRBD1	TRBV5-6	TRBJ1-3	NA	TGTGCCAGCAGCCCCCGGGGGTACAGGGGACCTGGAAACACCATATATTTT	CASSPRGYRGPGNTIYF
NA	TRBV6-1	TRBJ1-2	NA	TGTGCCAGCAGTGAATACTCAGGGGCGAAGGGCTACACCTTC	CASSEYSGAKGYTF
TRBD1	TRBV11-2	TRBJ2-7	once	TGTGCCAGCAGCTTAGTTGGGACAGGGGGCCTCTACGAGCAGTACTTC	CASSLVGTGGLYEQYF
NA	TRBV10-3	TRBJ1-4	NA	TGTGCCATCAGTGATACGGGGGAAAAACTGTTTTTT	CAISDTGEKLFF
TRBD1	TRBV18	TRBJ2-5	once	TGTGCCAGCTCCCGGACAGGGACCGAGACCCAGTACTTC	CASSRTGTETQYF
TRBD2	TRBV5-6	TRBJ2-7	NA	TGTGCCAGCAGCTTGGTTGGCGGGAGGCCCGTGGGGGAGCAGTACTTC	CASSLVGGRPVGEQYF
TRBD2	TRBV6-2/TRBV6-3	TRBJ2-4	NA	TGTGCCAGCAGTTACTCGCCCGGGGCGGGAGAATCCAAAAACATTCAGTACTTC	CASSYSPGAGESKNIQYF